This entry lists 8 T cell receptor beta chains sequenced from one sample in a study of cytomegalovirus exposure and HLA in healthy donors. This PCR relied on a set of 60 Vbeta primers and 13 Jbeta primers. Profiling relied on immunoSEQ multiplex PCR, and the TCRdb table lists in-frame clones only, not all of them. The repertoire holds approximately 130,000 clones, just under 80% seen once, with approximately 1.8% in the top ten. The sample consisted of PBMCs. The source of these receptors is a woman between 40 and 55 years old in good health and CMV-seronegative.

CDR3 DNA sequence: TGTGCCAGCAGCTTGGCCCCAGCGGGTAATCAAGAGACCCAGTACTTC. The encoded protein is CASSLAPAGNQETQYF. The chain joins TRBV5-4 to TRBJ2-5; D may be TRBD2 (6 bases). V lost 0 bases to trimming and J lost 2 bases, with 14 bases between them. The CDR3 runs 16 residues. Germline-derived CDR1 and CDR2 are SGHNT and YYREEE (reference sequence). The complete variable domain, with remaining parts taken from reference TRBV5-4 and TRBJ2-5, reads ETGVTQSPTHLIKTRGQQVTLRCSSQSGHNTVSWYQQALGQGPQFIFQYYREEENGRGNFPPRFSGLQFPNYSSELNVNALELDDSALYLCASSLAPAGNQETQYFGPGTRLLVL.

This chain joins TRBV27 and TRBJ2-3; TRBD2 matches 10 bases. V lost 6 bases and J lost 2; bases outside the gene matches: 5. The CDR3 runs 15 residues. The germline V gene encodes CDR1 MNHEY and CDR2 SMNVEV (reference sequence). The CDR3 here is CASSLLAGFTDTQYF. In DNA, the CDR3 is TGTGCCAGCAGCCTACTAGCGGGGTTCACAGATACGCAGTATTTT.

The chain has TRBV6-5 and TRBJ2-1, with 11 bases lining up with TRBD2. From germline, CDR1 is MNHEY and CDR2 SVGAGI. The V and J ends lost 6 bases and 4 bases, in that order; junction bases with no gene match: 5. CDR3 length: 15 residues. The CDR3 bases are TGTGCCAGCAGAGTAGCGGGGGGGCCTTACAATGAGCAGTTCTTC. This codes for CASRVAGGPYNEQFF.

V is TRBV2 and J is TRBJ1-4; no clear D gene. The germline V gene has CDR1 SNHLY and CDR2 FYNNEI. The CDR3 sequence is 14 residues long. Between the trimmed V and J ends, which lost 3 bases and 1 base, there was a span of 6 bases. CDR3 sequence reads: CASSDRGTNEKLFF. The CDR3 DNA is TGTGCCAGCAGTGACCGGGGAACTAATGAAAAACTGTTTTTT.

The CDR3 loop is CATSRDQNRGLDYTF. CDR3 DNA: TGTGCCACCAGCAGAGATCAGAACAGGGGGCTGGACTACACCTTC. The chain links TRBV15 to TRBJ1-2; 9 bases agree with TRBD1. V shed 0 bases, J shed 10 bases, and the junction held 9 bases outside the gene matches. This CDR3 comprises 15 residues. Germline V gene data show CDR1 as LNHNV and CDR2 as YYDKDF (reference sequence).

The chain recombines TRBV18 with TRBJ2-2; the D gene is possibly TRBD2 (5 bases). The CDR3 runs 17 residues. With 6 bases removed from V and 4 bases from J, the gap between germline ends came to 21 bases. Germline CDR1 KGHSH, CDR2 LQKENI. The CDR3: CASSLSRGRSTTGELFF. CDR3 coding DNA: TGTGCCAGCTCGCTTTCTCGGGGTCGATCGACCACCGGGGAGCTGTTTTTT. Based on the CDR3 plus reference TRBV18 and TRBJ2-2, the full variable domain is NAGVMQNPRHLVRRRGQEARLRCSPMKGHSHVYWYRQLPEEGLKFMVYLQKENIIDESGMPKERFSAEFPKEGPSILRIQQVVRGDSAAYFCASSLSRGRSTTGELFFGEGSRLTVL.

The chain employs TRBV7-7 and TRBJ2-7, with D maybe TRBD1 (5 bases). This CDR3 region has 13 residues. Germline CDR1 is SSHAT and CDR2 is FNYEAQ (reference sequence). Trimming took off 1 base at V and 5 bases at J, with 9 bases between the two ends. The CDR3 sequence is CASSLEGMDEQYF. The CDR3 DNA reads as TGTGCCAGCAGCTTAGAGGGGATGGACGAGCAGTACTTC.

This rearrangement joins TRBV2 to TRBJ1-1, with 7 bases aligning to TRBD1. V shed 7 bases and J 4 bases; nucleotides not matched to a gene: 6. The CDR3 runs 13 residues. CDR1 is SNHLY and CDR2 is FYNNEI in the germline V gene. In DNA, the CDR3 is TGTGCCAGCAATAGGGGGCTGGTCACTGAAGCTTTCTTT. As protein: CASNRGLVTEAFF.